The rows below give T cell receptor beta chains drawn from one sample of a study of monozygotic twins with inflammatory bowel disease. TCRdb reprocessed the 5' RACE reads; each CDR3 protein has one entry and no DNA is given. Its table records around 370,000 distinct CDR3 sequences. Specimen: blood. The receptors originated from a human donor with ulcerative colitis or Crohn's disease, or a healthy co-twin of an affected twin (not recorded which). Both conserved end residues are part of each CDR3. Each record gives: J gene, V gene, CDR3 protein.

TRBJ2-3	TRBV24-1	CATSDYAGGRTDTQYF
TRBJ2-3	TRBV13	CASSNPPHRVRSTDTQYF
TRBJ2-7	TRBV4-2	CASSQDWTGIYEQYF
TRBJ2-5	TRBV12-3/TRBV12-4	CASSFGGAVPETQYF
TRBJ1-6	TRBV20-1	CSAREMKSSYNSPLHF
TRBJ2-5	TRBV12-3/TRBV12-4	CASSRLTTYQETQYF
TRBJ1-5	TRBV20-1	CSARGGGINQPQHF
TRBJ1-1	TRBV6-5	CASSYSTENNAEAFF
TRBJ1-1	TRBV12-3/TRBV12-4	CASSPGQGRGKNTEAFF
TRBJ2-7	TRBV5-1	CASSAQANHYEQYF
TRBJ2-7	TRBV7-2	CASSLLTSGGPAYEQYF
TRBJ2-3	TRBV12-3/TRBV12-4	CASSFYGTEGADTQYF
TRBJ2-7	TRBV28	CASSGTGSNPFEQYF
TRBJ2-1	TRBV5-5	CASSWLAGANEQFF
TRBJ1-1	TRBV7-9	CASSFGDRGLTEAFF
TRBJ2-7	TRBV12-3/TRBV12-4	CASSLDSGYEQYF
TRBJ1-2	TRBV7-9	CASSQTGASNYGYTF
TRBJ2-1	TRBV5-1	CASSFGNGGYNEQFF
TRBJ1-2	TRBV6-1	CASRLTGSSNYGYTF
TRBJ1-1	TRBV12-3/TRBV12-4	CARPRGRRTEAFF
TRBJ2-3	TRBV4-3	CASSLGNAGTDTQYF
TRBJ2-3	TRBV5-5	CASSLQGWGTDTQYF
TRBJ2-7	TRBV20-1	CSARVQTYEQYF
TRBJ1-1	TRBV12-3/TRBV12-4	CASSQPDRGDTEAFF
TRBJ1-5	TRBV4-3	CASSQGTGGGGSNQPQHF
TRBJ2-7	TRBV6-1	CASRTRAGFGTYEQYF
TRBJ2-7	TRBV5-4	CASSGGLGITYEQYF
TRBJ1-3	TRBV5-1	CASSFEFSGNTIYF
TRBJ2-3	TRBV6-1	CAHQRDRETDTQYF
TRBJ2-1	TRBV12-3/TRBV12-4	CASSFAAGSGFEQFF
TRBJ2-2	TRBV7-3	CASRAPTAPGIGELFF
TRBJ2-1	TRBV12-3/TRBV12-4	CASSFHQGSYNEQFF
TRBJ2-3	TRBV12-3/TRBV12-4	CASFSGGWDTQYF
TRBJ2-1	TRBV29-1	CSVDSLFDNEQFF
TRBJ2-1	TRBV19	CASSIVGGILDNEQFF
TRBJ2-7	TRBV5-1	CASSLGAGLPYEQYF
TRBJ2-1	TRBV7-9	CAISNPLRGLGGDEQFF
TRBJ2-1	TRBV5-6	CASSPGQGWYNEQFF
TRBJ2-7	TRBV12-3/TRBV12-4	CASSQLHEQYF
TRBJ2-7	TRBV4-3	CASSQSTSGGSMF
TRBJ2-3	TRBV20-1	CSAIILATDTQYF
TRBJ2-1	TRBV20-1	CSARPPGLPNEQFF
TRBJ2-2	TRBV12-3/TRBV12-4	CASSWDRDSLGTGELFF
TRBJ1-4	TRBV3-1	CASSQDGQVYEKLFF
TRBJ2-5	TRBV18	CASSEGVETQYF
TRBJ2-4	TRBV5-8	CASSPRGRIAKNIQYF
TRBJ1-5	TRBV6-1	CASKDRPSPISNQPQHF
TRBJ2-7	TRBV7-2	CASSSVTSGLSPYEQYF